The 8 T cell receptor beta chains presented below share a single source sample, sequenced in a study of T cells after yellow fever vaccination. In TCRdb, the 5' RACE reads were re-called with MiXCR into one record per CDR3 protein. Altogether 400,000 or so distinct CDR3 sequences are present, around 20% being singletons, with the ten largest covering roughly a sixth. Sequencing used PBMCs, obtained before the yellow fever booster vaccination. Receptors were obtained from a man aged 18 to 30 who received the YFV17D yellow fever vaccine.

This clonotype was observed at least ten times. This rearrangement joins TRBV7-2 to TRBJ1-1; D unclear. The CDR3 contains 14 residues. Trimming stripped 5 bases from V and 0 bases from J, with 10 bases between. The germline gives CDR1 SGHTA, CDR2 FQGNSA. The CDR3 nucleotides are TGTGCCAGCAGCCTCAGTTCCGTGAACACTGAAGCTTTCTTT. Protein: CASSLSSVNTEAFF.

This clonotype was observed many times. The chain employs TRBV4-1 and TRBJ1-2; D might be TRBD1 (5 bases). Trimming took off 3 bases at V and 2 bases at J, with 13 bases between the two ends. CDR1 and CDR2 (germline): MGHRA, YSYEKL. CDR3 length: 15 amino acids. The chain's CDR3 is CASSQTTETNYGYTF. For the CDR3, the DNA is TGCGCCAGCAGCCAGACGACAGAGACCAACTATGGCTACACCTTC.

The chain couples TRBV6-5 to TRBJ2-7; the D is unclear. V lost 4 bases and J lost 2, with 9 bases in between. CDR3 length equals 13 residues. Germline V lookup: CDR1 MNHEY, CDR2 SVGAGI. The CDR3 DNA reads TGTGCCAGCAGTTGGCAGGCCCCCTACGAGCAGTACTTC. Encoded protein: CASSWQAPYEQYF.

This clonotype was picked up a small number of times. This chain links TRBV20-1 with TRBJ1-6; D remains ambiguous. The CDR3 has 16 amino acids. V lost 1 base and J lost 5, with 15 bases in between. Germline CDR1 is DFQATT and CDR2 is SNEGSKA (reference sequence). The CDR3 loop is CSARVRVGSDNSPLHF. CDR3 nucleotide sequence: TGCAGTGCTAGAGTACGCGTGGGGTCCGATAATTCACCCCTCCACTTT.

Many counts were recorded for this clonotype. The CDR3 protein is CSARDALAKNIQYF. The CDR3 DNA reads TGCAGTGCTAGAGATGCGTTAGCCAAAAACATTCAGTACTTC. The V gene is TRBV20-1, the J gene TRBJ2-4; D is unresolved. This CDR3 region has 14 residues. From germline, CDR1 is DFQATT and CDR2 SNEGSKA (reference sequence). Trimming pared 0 bases from V and 0 bases from J, leaving 6 bases between.

This clonotype has a handful of counts. This chain connects TRBV7-2 to TRBJ2-2; no clear D. V was cut by 5 bases and J by 6 bases, with 10 bases left in between. CDR1 is SGHTA, CDR2 FQGNSA, per germline. CDR3 length: 13 amino acids. The CDR3 DNA follows: TGTGCCAGCAGCCGAGTCGTCCCCGGGGAGCTGTTTTTT. Translated, it gives CASSRVVPGELFF. Combining the CDR3 with reference TRBV7-2 and TRBJ2-2 gives the whole variable domain GAGVSQSPSNKVTEKGKDVELRCDPISGHTALYWYRQSLGQGLEFLIYFQGNSAPDKSGLPSDRFSAERTGGSVSTLTIQRTQQEDSAVYLCASSRVVPGELFFGEGSRLTVL.

This clonotype was detected a few times. This sequence joins TRBV4-2 and TRBJ2-5; a possible D gene is TRBD1 (6 bases). V was pared by 1 base and J by 5 bases, with 14 bases between. CDR3 size: 15 residues. Germline V gene lookup returns CDR1 LGHNA and CDR2 YNFKEQ. The CDR3 coding sequence is TGTGCCAGCAGCCAAGCCTTTACAAGGGGGGAGACCCAGTACTTC. It yields the protein CASSQAFTRGETQYF.

The CDR3 sequence: CASSSLGGGVRETQYF. In DNA form, the CDR3 reads TGTGCCAGCAGCTCCTTAGGCGGGGGAGTTAGAGAGACCCAGTACTTC. This chain links TRBV13 with TRBJ2-5, with 7 positions matching TRBD2. CDR3 length: 16 amino acids. From germline, CDR1 is PRHDT and CDR2 FYEKMQ (reference sequence). The V gene end was trimmed by 4 bases and the J gene end by 4 bases; junction bases not matched to a gene: 12.